The 3 T cell receptor beta chains below were found in one sample sequenced in a study of T cell repertoires in cytomegalovirus infection. No cognate antigen is known for these TCRs. TCRdb independently ran MiXCR on the reads; one entry per CDR3 protein. The table lists some 350,000 distinct CDR3 sequences, about 28% of them singletons. The sequencing here drew on cultured PBMCs, taken from culture after CMV antigen stimulation. The receptors stem from a human donor in good health (CMV status not recorded). Some clones in this sample may be carry-over from other donors' samples.

This clonotype has a handful of counts. This sequence joins TRBV7-6 and TRBJ1-1; tentative D call: TRBD1 (5 bases). V lost 5 bases and J 1 base, leaving 23 bases between the germline ends. Germline CDR1 and CDR2: SGHVS and FNYEAQ. The CDR3 runs 18 residues. The CDR3 loop is CASSPYGAREVGNTEAFF. DNA of the CDR3: TGTGCCAGCAGCCCATATGGGGCCAGGGAGGTTGGGAACACTGAAGCTTTCTTT.

In its sample, this clonotype was seen many times. The chain joins TRBV28 to TRBJ2-6; D might be TRBD1 or TRBD2, each matching 5 bases. Trimming removed 4 bases at V and 3 bases at J, with 10 bases between. The CDR3 length is 15 residues. Germline V gives CDR1 MDHEN, CDR2 SYDVKM. The CDR3 is CASSSRGGGANVLTF. The CDR3 region has the DNA TGTGCCAGCAGTTCCCGTGGGGGTGGGGCCAACGTCCTGACTTTC.

This clonotype occurred many times. The chain employs TRBV7-2 and TRBJ2-1; D may be TRBD2 (5 bases). The V gene lost 1 base and the J gene lost 9 bases, with 13 bases spanning the gap. This CDR3 region has 14 residues. Germline CDR1 reads SGHTA; CDR2 reads FQGNSA. The CDR3 sequence is CASSLGGLPSEQFF. CDR3 DNA: TGTGCCAGCAGCTTAGGCGGACTGCCCTCTGAGCAGTTCTTC.